This is a list of T cell receptor beta chains from one sample in a study of shared clonotypes between healthy human individuals. Here immunoSEQ multiplex PCR was the method, and the copy in TCRdb shows in-frame clones only, minus some. The table shows around 750,000 clones, with approximately 79% occurring only once. Sequenced: memory CD4+ T cells sorted from blood. These receptors all stem from a young woman in good health. The CDR3 runs from the conserved cysteine through the conserved F or W. Each record gives: clone size, J gene, V gene, D gene, CDR3 protein, CDR3 DNA. A D gene is named only where the DNA matches it firmly. Expanded clones get a size class; other rows say once, few or many, or leave the size out.

-	TRBJ2-7	TRBV5-8	-	CASSQEQGLSSYEQYF	TGTGCCAGCAGCCAAGAACAGGGTCTGAGCTCCTACGAGCAGTACTTC
once	TRBJ1-3	TRBV28	-	CASSLWQGAGNTIYF	TGTGCCAGCAGTTTATGGCAGGGAGCTGGAAACACCATATATTTT
-	TRBJ2-7	TRBV27	TRBD1	CASSSNRDRLPYEQYF	TGTGCCAGCAGTTCAAACCGGGACAGATTGCCCTACGAGCAGTACTTC
-	TRBJ2-7	TRBV28	-	CASSFSTNYEQYF	TGTGCCAGCAGTTTTTCGACCAACTACGAGCAGTACTTC
-	TRBJ2-5	TRBV19	TRBD2	CASSNLPGLAGEEETQYF	TGTGCCAGTAGCAACCTACCGGGGCTAGCGGGAGAGGAGGAGACCCAGTACTTC
once	TRBJ1-4	TRBV7-2	-	CASSLGWFGEKLFF	TGTGCCAGCAGCTTAGGGTGGTTTGGTGAAAAACTGTTTTTT
-	TRBJ2-7	TRBV28	-	CASLRTSSHEQYF	TGTGCCAGCCTTCGGACAAGTTCCCACGAGCAGTACTTC
-	TRBJ2-7	TRBV11-2	TRBD2	CASSHRTSGSYEQYF	TGTGCCAGCAGCCACCGGACTAGCGGCTCCTACGAGCAGTACTTC
-	TRBJ1-3	TRBV18	-	CASSPQDPAGNTIYF	TGTGCCAGCTCACCACAGGACCCTGCCGGAAACACCATATATTTT
-	TRBJ2-6	TRBV15	-	CATSRDQSGANVLTF	TGTGCCACCAGCAGAGATCAATCTGGGGCCAACGTCCTGACTTTC
-	TRBJ2-2	TRBV27	-	CASSSRGADTGELFF	TGTGCCAGCAGTAGCAGGGGTGCGGACACCGGGGAGCTGTTTTTT
once	TRBJ1-1	TRBV6-6	-	CASKDGSMNTEAFF	TGTGCCAGCAAGGACGGAAGCATGAACACTGAAGCTTTCTTT
-	TRBJ2-2	TRBV5-1	TRBD2	CASRKGSGSSNTGELFF	TGCGCCAGCAGGAAGGGTAGCGGGAGTTCGAACACCGGGGAGCTGTTTTTT
-	TRBJ1-1	TRBV7-2	-	CASSSMGSQNTEAFF	TGTGCCAGCAGCTCCATGGGGAGCCAGAACACTGAAGCTTTCTTT
once	TRBJ2-1	TRBV5-1	-	CASSRDPGNGDEQFF	TGCGCCAGCAGCCGGGACCCGGGGAACGGCGATGAGCAGTTCTTC
-	TRBJ2-2	TRBV5-4	-	CASSPEAGRHTGELFF	TGTGCCAGCAGCCCTGAAGCGGGTCGGCACACCGGGGAGCTGTTTTTT